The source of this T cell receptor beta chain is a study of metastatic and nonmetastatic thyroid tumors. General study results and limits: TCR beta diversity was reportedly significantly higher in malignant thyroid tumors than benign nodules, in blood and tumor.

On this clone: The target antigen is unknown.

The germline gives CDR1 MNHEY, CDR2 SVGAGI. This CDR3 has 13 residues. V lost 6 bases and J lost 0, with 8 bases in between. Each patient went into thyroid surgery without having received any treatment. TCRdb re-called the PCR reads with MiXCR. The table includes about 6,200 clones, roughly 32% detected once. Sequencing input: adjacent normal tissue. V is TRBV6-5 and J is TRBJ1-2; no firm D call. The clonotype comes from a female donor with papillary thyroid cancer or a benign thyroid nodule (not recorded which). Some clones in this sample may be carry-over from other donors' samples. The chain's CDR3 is CASRTGTNYGYTF. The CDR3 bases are TGTGCCAGCAGAACCGGGACTAACTATGGCTACACCTTC.